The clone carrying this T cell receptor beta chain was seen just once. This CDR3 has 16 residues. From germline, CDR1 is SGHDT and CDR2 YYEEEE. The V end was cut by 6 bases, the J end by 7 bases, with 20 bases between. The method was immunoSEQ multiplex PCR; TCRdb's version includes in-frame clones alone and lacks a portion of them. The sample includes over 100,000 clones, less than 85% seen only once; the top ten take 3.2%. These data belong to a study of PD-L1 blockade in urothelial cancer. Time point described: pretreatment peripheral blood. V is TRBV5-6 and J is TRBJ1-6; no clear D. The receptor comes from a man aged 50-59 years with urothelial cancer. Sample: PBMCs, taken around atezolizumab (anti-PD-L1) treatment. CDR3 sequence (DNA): TGTGCCAGCAACCGCGGGGAGGGTGTCGGAAATTCACCCCTCCACTTT. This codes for CASNRGEGVGNSPLHF.